This TCR beta chain was recovered during a study of a mutant IDH1 vaccine in newly diagnosed glioma. About the research overall: Investigators started vaccination 4-6 weeks after radiotherapy alone, or with temozolomide cycles.

Points from the study as a whole: Detectable vaccine-induced immune responses arose in around 93% of patients.

With regard to this clone: No antigen is known for it.

The CDR3 contains 14 residues. V lost 5 bases and J lost 10; bases outside the gene matches: 7. Germline loops: CDR1 MNHNY, CDR2 SVGAGI (reference sequence). Sequenced by immunoSEQ multiplex PCR; TCRdb stores in-frame clones only, minus some. The sample contains 40,000 to 60,000 clones, approximately 79% of which appear only once. This sample's time point: week 35, safety follow-up. Doses of 300 ug of mutant IDH1 20-mer peptide were given with topical imiquimod. The chain uses TRBV6-6 and TRBJ1-4; 10 bases are shared with TRBD1. The specimen comprised PBMCs, sampled from a glioma patient whose treatment included an IDH1 peptide vaccine. The sequence came from a man aged 35-49 years with glioma. CDR3 sequence: CASSEDRGLGKLFF. CDR3 nucleotide sequence: TGTGCCAGCAGTGAGGACAGGGGGTTGGGAAAACTGTTTTTT.